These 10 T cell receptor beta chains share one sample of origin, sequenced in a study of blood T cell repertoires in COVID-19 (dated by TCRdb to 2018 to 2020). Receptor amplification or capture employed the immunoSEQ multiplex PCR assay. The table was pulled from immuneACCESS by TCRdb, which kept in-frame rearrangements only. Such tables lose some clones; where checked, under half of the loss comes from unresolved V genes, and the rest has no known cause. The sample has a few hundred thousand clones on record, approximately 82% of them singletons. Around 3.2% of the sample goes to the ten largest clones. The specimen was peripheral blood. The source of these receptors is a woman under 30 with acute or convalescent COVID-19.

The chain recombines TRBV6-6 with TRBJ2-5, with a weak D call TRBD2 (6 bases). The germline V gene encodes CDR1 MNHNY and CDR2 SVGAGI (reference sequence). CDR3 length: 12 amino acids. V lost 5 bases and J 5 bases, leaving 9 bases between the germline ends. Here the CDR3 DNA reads TGTGCCAGCAGTCCGAGCGGGGAGACCCAGTACTTC. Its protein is CASSPSGETQYF.

The DNA of the CDR3 is TGCGCCAGCAGCTTTCTAGCGGGAGAAGTCTCCGGGGAGCTGTTTTTT. The encoded protein is CASSFLAGEVSGELFF. This chain links TRBV5-1 with TRBJ2-2; 10 bases line up with TRBD2. Germline-derived CDR1 and CDR2 are SGHRS and YFSETQ. The V gene end was trimmed by 2 bases and the J gene end by 6 bases; junction bases not matched to a gene: 7. The length of the CDR3 is 16 residues.

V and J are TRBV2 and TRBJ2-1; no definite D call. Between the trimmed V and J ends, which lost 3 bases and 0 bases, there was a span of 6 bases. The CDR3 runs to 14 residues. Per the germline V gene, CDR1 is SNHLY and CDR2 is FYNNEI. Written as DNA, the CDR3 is TGTGCCAGCAGTGATGGCGGCTCCTACAATGAGCAGTTCTTC. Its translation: CASSDGGSYNEQFF.

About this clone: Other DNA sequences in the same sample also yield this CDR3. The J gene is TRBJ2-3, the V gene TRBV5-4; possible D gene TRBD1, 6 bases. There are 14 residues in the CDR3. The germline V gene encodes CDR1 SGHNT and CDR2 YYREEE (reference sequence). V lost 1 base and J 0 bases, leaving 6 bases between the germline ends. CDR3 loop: CASSLQGSTDTQYF. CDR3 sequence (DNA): TGTGCCAGCAGCTTGCAGGGGAGCACAGATACGCAGTATTTT.

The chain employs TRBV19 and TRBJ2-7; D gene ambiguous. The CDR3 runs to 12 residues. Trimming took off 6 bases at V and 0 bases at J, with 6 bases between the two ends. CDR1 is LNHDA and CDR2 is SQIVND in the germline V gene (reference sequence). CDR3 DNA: TGTGCCAGTAGCGACATCTCCTACGAGCAGTACTTC. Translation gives CASSDISYEQYF. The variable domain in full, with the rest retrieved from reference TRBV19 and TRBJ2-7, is DGGITQSPKYLFRKEGQNVTLSCEQNLNHDAMYWYRQDPGQGLRLIYYSQIVNDFQKGDIAEGYSVSREKKESFPLTVTSAQKNPTAFYLCASSDISYEQYFGPGTRLTVT.

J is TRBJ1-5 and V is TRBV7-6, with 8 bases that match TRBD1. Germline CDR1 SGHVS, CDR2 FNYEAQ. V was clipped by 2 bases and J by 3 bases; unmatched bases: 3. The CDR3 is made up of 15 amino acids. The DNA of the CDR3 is TGTGCCAGCAGCTTACGGACAGGGTACAATCAGCCCCAGCATTTT. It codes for CASSLRTGYNQPQHF.

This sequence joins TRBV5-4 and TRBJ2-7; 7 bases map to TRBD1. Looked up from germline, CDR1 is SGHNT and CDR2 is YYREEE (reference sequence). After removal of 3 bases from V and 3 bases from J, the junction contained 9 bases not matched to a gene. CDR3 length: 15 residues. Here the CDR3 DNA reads TGTGCCAGCAGCTCACAGGGGCCCCAGGTCTACGAGCAGTACTTC. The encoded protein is CASSSQGPQVYEQYF.

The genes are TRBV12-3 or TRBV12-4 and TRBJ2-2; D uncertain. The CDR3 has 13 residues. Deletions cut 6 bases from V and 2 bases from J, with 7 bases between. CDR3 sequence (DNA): TGTGCCAGCAGACACATTAACACCGGGGAGCTGTTTTTT. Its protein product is CASRHINTGELFF.

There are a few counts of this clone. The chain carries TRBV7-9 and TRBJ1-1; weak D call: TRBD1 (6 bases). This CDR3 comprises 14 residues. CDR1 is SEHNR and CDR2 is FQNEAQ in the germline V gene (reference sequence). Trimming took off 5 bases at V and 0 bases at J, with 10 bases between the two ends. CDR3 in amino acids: CASSKTGMNTEAFF. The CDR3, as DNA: TGTGCCAGCAGCAAGACAGGTATGAACACTGAAGCTTTCTTT.

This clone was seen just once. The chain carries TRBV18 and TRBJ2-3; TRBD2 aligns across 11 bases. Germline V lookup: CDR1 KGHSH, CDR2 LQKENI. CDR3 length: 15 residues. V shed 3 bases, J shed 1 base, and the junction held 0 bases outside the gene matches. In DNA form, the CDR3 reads TGTGCCAGCTCACCGGGACTAGCGGGCACAGATACGCAGTATTTT. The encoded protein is CASSPGLAGTDTQYF.